This T cell receptor (beta chain) was obtained from a study of T cells in Graves' hyperthyroidism and ophthalmopathy. Germline assignment: CDR1 SGDLS and CDR2 YYNGEE. The CDR3 is made up of 16 amino acids. With 0 bases removed from V and 0 bases from J, the gap between germline ends came to 10 bases. Each 10 ml fresh peripheral blood draw supplied the PBMCs. As regards this clonotype: Likely a read error: the CDR3 ends without its conserved phenylalanine or tryptophan.

There were TCR beta CDR3 regions amplified from RNA transcripts. During a first-round RT-PCR of the TCR CDR3, the HTBI primer set was used. MiXCR, run by TCRdb on the multiplex PCR reads, gives a single entry per CDR3 protein. The table lists about 52,000 distinct CDR3 sequences, 48% of them singletons. This chain joins TRBV9 and TRBJ2-1; no clear D gene. This sequence originates from a woman in her forties or fifties with Graves' ophthalmopathy. The sample was blood. The DNA of the CDR3 is TGTGCCAGCAGCGTAGTTACGAGTAGCTCCTACAATGAGCAGTTCTCC. It codes for CASSVVTSSSYNEQFS.